The rows below give T cell receptor beta chains drawn from one sample of a study of Graves' ophthalmopathy and Graves' hyperthyroidism. One entry per CDR3 protein results from TCRdb running MiXCR on the multiplex PCR reads. The sample includes over a million distinct CDR3 sequences, less than 45% seen only once; the top ten take around 10%. Sequenced input: peripheral blood or thyroid tissue (not recorded which). The receptor source for this set is an adult man with Graves' hyperthyroidism. CDR3s include the opening cysteine and the closing phenylalanine or tryptophan. The order of the fields is V gene, CDR3 length, clone size, D gene, J gene, CDR3 DNA, CDR3 protein. A D gene is named only where the DNA matches it firmly. Clone size, where shown, is once, few, many, or a class for clones that have expanded.

>TRBV18|14|NA|NA|TRBJ2-5
TGTGCCAGCTCACCACCGGTTAACCAAGAGACCCAGTACTTC
CASSPPVNQETQYF
>TRBV5-6|16|few|NA|TRBJ1-6
TGTGCCAGCAGCCCGTTACAGGGTTCTAGTAATTCACCCCTCCACTTT
CASSPLQGSSNSPLHF
>TRBV29-1|15|NA|TRBD2|TRBJ2-7
TGCAGCGTTGAAGACCCCGGGACTAGCGGGTACGAGCAGTACTTC
CSVEDPGTSGYEQYF
>TRBV19|15|NA|NA|TRBJ2-1
TGTGCCAGTAGTATAGGAGATATTTGGTGGCATGAGCAGTTCTTC
CASSIGDIWWHEQFF
>TRBV11-2|14|many|NA|TRBJ2-5
TGTGCCAGCAGCGCTATACACAACCAAGAGACCCAGTACTTC
CASSAIHNQETQYF
>TRBV24-1|15|many|TRBD1|TRBJ2-5
TGTGCCACCAGCCCGGGACAGGGGGCTTCAGAGACCCAGTACTTC
CATSPGQGASETQYF
>TRBV29-1|14|NA|NA|TRBJ1-2
TGCAGCTTGGGGCGCGGGGTAGAAGACTATGGCTACACCTTC
CSLGRGVEDYGYTF
>TRBV30|13|few|TRBD1|TRBJ1-5
TGTGCCTGGGAGACAGGGAAGGGGCAGCCCCAGCATTTT
CAWETGKGQPQHF
>TRBV20-1|14|NA|NA|TRBJ2-2
TGCAGTGCTAGTGTTAGCGGTTTCACCGGGGAGCTGTTTTTT
CSASVSGFTGELFF
>TRBV19|16|many|NA|TRBJ1-5
TGTGCCAGTAGTATAGGGTGGAGTGCGCGCAATCAGCCCCAGCATTTT
CASSIGWSARNQPQHF